This T cell receptor (beta chain) was observed in a study of identical twins. Each CDR3 protein is one row after TCRdb ran MiXCR on the 5' RACE reads. The table includes some 230,000 distinct CDR3 sequences, over 5% detected once. This clonotype was detected ten times or more. V lost 7 bases and J lost 5; bases outside the gene matches: 9. In germline, CDR1 is SGHKS, CDR2 YYEKEE (reference sequence). There are 16 residues in the CDR3. In addition, the sample was reused for a study of T cells expressing NK-cell markers.

The V and J genes are TRBV5-5 and TRBJ2-1, with 13 bases fitting TRBD2. The TCR was taken from a woman under 30 in good health. Material: CD8+ T cells sorted from blood. CDR3 protein: CASLSLAGGVNNEQFF. The CDR3 DNA reads TGTGCCAGCCTCTCACTAGCGGGGGGGGTCAACAATGAGCAGTTCTTC.